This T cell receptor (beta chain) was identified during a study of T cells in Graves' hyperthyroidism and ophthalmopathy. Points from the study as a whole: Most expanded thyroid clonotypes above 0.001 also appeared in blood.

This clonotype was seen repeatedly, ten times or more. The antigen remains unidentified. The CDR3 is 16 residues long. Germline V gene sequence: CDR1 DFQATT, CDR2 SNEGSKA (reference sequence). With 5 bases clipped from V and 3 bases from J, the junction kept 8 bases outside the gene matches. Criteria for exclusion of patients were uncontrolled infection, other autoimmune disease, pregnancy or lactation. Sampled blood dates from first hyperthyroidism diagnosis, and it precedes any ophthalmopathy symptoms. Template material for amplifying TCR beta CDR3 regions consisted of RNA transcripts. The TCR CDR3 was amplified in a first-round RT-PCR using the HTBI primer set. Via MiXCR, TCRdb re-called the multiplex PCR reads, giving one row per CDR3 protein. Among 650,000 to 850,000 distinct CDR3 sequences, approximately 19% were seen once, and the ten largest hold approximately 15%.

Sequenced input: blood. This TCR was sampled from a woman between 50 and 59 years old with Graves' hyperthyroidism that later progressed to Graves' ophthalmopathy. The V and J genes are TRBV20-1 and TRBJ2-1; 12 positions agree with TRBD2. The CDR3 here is CSAHTSGGSDYNEQFF. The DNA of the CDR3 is TGCAGTGCTCACACTAGCGGGGGGAGCGACTACAATGAGCAGTTCTTC.